The sample holds a few counts of the clone carrying this T cell receptor (beta chain). This specimen comes from a study of T-cell reconstitution after alpha-beta-depleted transplantation in children. With 2 bases clipped from V and 6 bases from J, the junction kept 2 bases outside the gene matches. The CDR3 has 15 amino acids. From germline, CDR1 is SGHAT and CDR2 FQNNGV. Construction of the TCRbeta library involved unique molecular identifiers. Each CDR3 protein is one row after TCRdb ran MiXCR on the PCR reads. The table lists 500,000 to 600,000 distinct CDR3 sequences, 30% to 35% of them singletons.

The starting material was PBMCs from the stem cell graft donor, obtained from the stem cell graft. This TCR derives from a human donor who donated a stem cell graft to a child with aplastic anemia. The V and J genes are TRBV11-2 and TRBJ2-1; 12 nucleotides agree with TRBD2. DNA for the CDR3: TGTGCCAGCAGCTTACTAGCGGGAGGGCGCAATGAGCAGTTCTTC. Translating gives CASSLLAGGRNEQFF.